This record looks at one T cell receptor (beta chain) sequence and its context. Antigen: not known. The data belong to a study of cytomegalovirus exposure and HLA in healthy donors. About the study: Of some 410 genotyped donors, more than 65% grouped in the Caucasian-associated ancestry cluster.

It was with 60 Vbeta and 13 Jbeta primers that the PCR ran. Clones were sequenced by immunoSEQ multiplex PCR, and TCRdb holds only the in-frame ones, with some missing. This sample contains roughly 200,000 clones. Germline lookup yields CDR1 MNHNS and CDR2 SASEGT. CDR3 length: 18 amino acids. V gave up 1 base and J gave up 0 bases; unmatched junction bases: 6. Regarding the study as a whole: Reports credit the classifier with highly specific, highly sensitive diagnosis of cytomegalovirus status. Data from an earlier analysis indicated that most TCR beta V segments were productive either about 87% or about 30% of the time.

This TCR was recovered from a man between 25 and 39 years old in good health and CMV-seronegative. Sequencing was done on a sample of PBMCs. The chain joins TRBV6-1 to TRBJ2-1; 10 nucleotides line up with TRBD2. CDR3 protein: CASSEGTSGIGSYNEQFF. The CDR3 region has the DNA TGTGCCAGCAGTGAAGGCACTAGCGGGATCGGCTCCTACAATGAGCAGTTCTTC.